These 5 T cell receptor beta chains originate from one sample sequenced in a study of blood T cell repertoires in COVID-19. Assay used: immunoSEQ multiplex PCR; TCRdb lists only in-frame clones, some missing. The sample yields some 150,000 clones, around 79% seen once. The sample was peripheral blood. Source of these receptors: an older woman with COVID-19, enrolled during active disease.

The CDR3 sequence: CASSPGRNTIYF. CDR3 DNA sequence: TGTGCCAGCAGCCCAGGGAGAAACACCATATATTTT. The chain has TRBV7-9 and TRBJ1-3, with D tentatively TRBD1 (5 bases). CDR3 size: 12 residues. CDR1 and CDR2 (germline): SEHNR, FQNEAQ (reference sequence). V was trimmed by 5 bases and J by 5 bases, leaving 7 bases between them.

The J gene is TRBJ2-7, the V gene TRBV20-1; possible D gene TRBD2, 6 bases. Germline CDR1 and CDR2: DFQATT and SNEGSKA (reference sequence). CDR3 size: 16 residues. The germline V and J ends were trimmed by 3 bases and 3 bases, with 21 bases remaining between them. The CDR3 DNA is TGCAGTGCTAGTTTACCCTCGGGCCGGGGGAACTACGAGCAGTACTTC. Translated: CSASLPSGRGNYEQYF.

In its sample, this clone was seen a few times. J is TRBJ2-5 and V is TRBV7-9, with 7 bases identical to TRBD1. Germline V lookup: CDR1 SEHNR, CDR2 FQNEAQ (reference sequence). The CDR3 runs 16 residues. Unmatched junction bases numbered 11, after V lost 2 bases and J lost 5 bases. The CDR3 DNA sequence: TGTGCCAGCAGCTTATCTGGGTTGGGACAGAGGGAGACCCAGTACTTC. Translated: CASSLSGLGQRETQYF.

The CDR3: CAWTSRGANTIYF. CDR3 DNA sequence: TGTGCCTGGACCTCTCGGGGAGCCAACACCATATATTTT. The V and J genes are TRBV30 and TRBJ1-3; no clear D gene. V was cut by 4 bases and J by 7 bases, with 14 bases left in between. This CDR3 comprises 13 residues. The germline V gene has CDR1 GTSNPN and CDR2 SVGIG (reference sequence).

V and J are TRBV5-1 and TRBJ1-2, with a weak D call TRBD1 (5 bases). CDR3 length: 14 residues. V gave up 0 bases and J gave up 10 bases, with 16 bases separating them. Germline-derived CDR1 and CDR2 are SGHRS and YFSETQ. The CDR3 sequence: CASSLASIQEPYTF. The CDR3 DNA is TGCGCCAGCAGCTTGGCCAGCATACAGGAACCCTACACCTTC.